Listed here are 18 T cell receptor beta chains from one sample, sequenced in a study of T cells in Graves' hyperthyroidism and ophthalmopathy. RNA transcripts served as the template for amplifying TCR beta CDR3 regions. The study used the HTBI primer set for a first-round RT-PCR of the TCR CDR3. MiXCR, applied by TCRdb to the multiplex PCR reads, yields one record per CDR3 protein. The sample lists more than 300,000 distinct CDR3 sequences, approximately 15% occurring once. Sequencing used blood. Receptor source: a woman aged 30 to 39 with Graves' hyperthyroidism.

This clonotype was detected many times. The chain uses TRBV12-3 or TRBV12-4 and TRBJ2-5, with a tentative D call TRBD1 (5 bases). The CDR3 is 12 residues long. V was shortened by 3 bases and J by 3 bases, with 5 bases between the two germline ends. The CDR3 DNA reads as TGTGCCAGCAGTTTCAGGGAAGAGACCCAGTACTTC. This encodes CASSFREETQYF.

This clonotype was seen many times. The CDR3 loop is CASSFGQYYEQYF. The CDR3 DNA is TGTGCCAGCAGTTTCGGACAGTACTACGAGCAGTACTTC. This rearrangement joins TRBV27 to TRBJ2-7; D is perhaps TRBD1 (6 bases). This CDR3 is built from 13 residues. Germline V CDR1 and CDR2: MNHEY, SMNVEV (reference sequence). V lost 3 bases to trimming and J lost 3 bases, with 9 bases between them.

This clonotype has a handful of counts. The chain combines TRBV20-1 with TRBJ2-5; no definite D call. The CDR3 is made up of 13 amino acids. The V and J ends lost 1 base and 0 bases respectively, with 6 bases between them. The germline V gene has CDR1 DFQATT and CDR2 SNEGSKA (reference sequence). The CDR3 DNA reads TGCAGTGCTAGAGGGCGGAACCAAGAGACCCAGTACTTC. Translated: CSARGRNQETQYF.

The chain recombines TRBV29-1 with TRBJ2-3, with D perhaps being TRBD1 or TRBD2 (5 bases each). CDR1 SQVTM and CDR2 ANQGSEA come from the germline V gene. The CDR3 contains 13 residues. Trimming removed 4 bases at V and 4 bases at J, with 12 bases between. Written as DNA, the CDR3 is TGCAGCGTTGTTCCAGGGACCCCAGATACGCAGTATTTT. Its translation: CSVVPGTPDTQYF.

In the case of this clonotype: A read error is possible here, since a much larger clone lies one base away. The chain carries TRBV28 and TRBJ2-3; the D is unclear. Germline assignment: CDR1 MDHEN and CDR2 SYDVKM. The CDR3 has 13 residues. CDR3 DNA sequence: TGTGCCAGCAGGTTATCCCTTAGGGATACGCAGTATTTT. Translation gives CASRLSLRDTQYF.

This chain joins TRBV28 and TRBJ1-2; D unresolved. The CDR3 length is 14 residues. Trimming cost V 5 bases and J 1 base, with 11 bases left between them. CDR1 and CDR2 (germline): MDHEN, SYDVKM. The CDR3 here is CASSISGINYGYTF. CDR3 nucleotide sequence: TGTGCCAGCAGTATATCAGGCATTAACTATGGCTACACCTTC.

The sample holds many counts of this clonotype. The V gene is TRBV7-2, the J gene TRBJ2-3; 7 nucleotides match TRBD1. This CDR3 is 16 amino acids long. The V gene end was trimmed by 1 base and the J gene end by 3 bases; junction bases not matched to a gene: 7. Germline V CDR1 and CDR2: SGHTA, FQGNSA. CDR3 sequence: CASSLDVTGVTDTQYF. CDR3 sequence (DNA): TGTGCCAGCAGCTTAGACGTCACAGGGGTGACAGATACGCAGTATTTT.

This clonotype was detected only a few times. This rearrangement joins TRBV24-1 to TRBJ2-5; D possibly uses TRBD1 or TRBD2 (5 bases each). CDR1 is KGHDR, CDR2 SFDVKD, per germline. V was shortened by 4 bases and J by 4 bases, with 15 bases between the two germline ends. The length of the CDR3 is 15 residues. Here the CDR3 reads CATSDPDGARETQYF. The CDR3 DNA sequence: TGTGCCACCAGTGACCCGGACGGGGCAAGAGAGACCCAGTACTTC.

The CDR3 DNA is TGTGCCATCAGTGAGTCGGGAGGGACTAGCGCTATAGGGTCCTACGAGCAGTACTTC. This sequence encodes CAISESGGTSAIGSYEQYF. V gene TRBV10-3 combines with J gene TRBJ2-7; 10 nucleotides line up with TRBD2. After removal of 0 bases from V and 1 base from J, the junction contained 12 bases not matched to a gene. The CDR3 has 19 residues. Looked up from germline, CDR1 is ENHRY and CDR2 is SYGVKD.

This chain's CDR3 is CASSHDDGGNYEQYF. The CDR3 region has the DNA TGCGCCAGCAGCCACGACGACGGCGGCAACTACGAGCAGTACTTC. The chain combines TRBV4-1 with TRBJ2-7; no firm D call. There are 15 residues in the CDR3. V gave up 3 bases and J gave up 3 bases, with 15 bases separating them. CDR1 is MGHRA, CDR2 YSYEKL, per germline.

This clonotype was seen more than once but under ten times. The chain recombines TRBV28 with TRBJ2-1, with TRBD2 identical over 9 bases. Germline-derived CDR1 and CDR2 are MDHEN and SYDVKM. CDR3 length: 15 amino acids. V gave up 11 bases and J gave up 0 bases; unmatched junction bases: 8. The CDR3: CAVSRGGDSYNEQFF. Here the CDR3 DNA reads TGTGCCGTCTCGCGGGGGGGAGACTCCTACAATGAGCAGTTCTTC.

This clonotype was counted at least ten times. The chain is built from TRBV6-5 and TRBJ2-5, with TRBD2 identical over 7 bases. Germline values: CDR1 MNHEY, CDR2 SVGAGI. After removal of 0 bases from V and 1 base from J, the junction contained 5 bases not matched to a gene. CDR3 length equals 16 residues. The CDR3 sequence: CASSYSWGGLQETQYF. The CDR3, as DNA: TGTGCCAGCAGTTACTCGTGGGGGGGTCTCCAAGAGACCCAGTACTTC.

This clonotype was seen many times. This chain uses TRBV12-3 or TRBV12-4 with TRBJ2-7, with a possible D match to TRBD1 (6 bases). CDR3 length: 13 amino acids. V was clipped by 5 bases and J by 2 bases, with 10 bases between them. In nucleotides, the CDR3 is TGTGCCAGCAGTACCGGGACACCCTACGAGCAGTACTTC. Its translation is CASSTGTPYEQYF.

This clonotype appeared many times. The rearrangement joins TRBV20-1 to TRBJ2-1; the match to TRBD2 covers 12 bases. The V and J ends lost 4 bases and 8 bases, in that order; junction bases with no gene match: 12. Looked up from germline, CDR1 is DFQATT and CDR2 is SNEGSKA (reference sequence). The CDR3 consists of 16 residues. CDR3 DNA: TGCAGTGCTAACCTTCTTTCGGGACTAGCGGGTTATGAGCAGTTCTTC. It specifies CSANLLSGLAGYEQFF.

The chain recombines TRBV14 with TRBJ2-5; 9 nucleotides line up with TRBD2. The CDR3 consists of 15 residues. The V segment lost 0 bases and the J segment 3 bases; nucleotides outside the gene matches: 2. Germline loops: CDR1 SGHDN, CDR2 FVKESK. This CDR3 is CASSQDPSGKETQYF. In nucleotides, the CDR3 is TGTGCCAGCAGCCAAGACCCTAGCGGGAAAGAGACCCAGTACTTC.

This clonotype was counted many times. The gene calls are TRBV28 and TRBJ1-4, with D uncertain. V was shortened by 5 bases and J by 11 bases, with 15 bases between the two germline ends. This CDR3 contains 13 residues. In germline, CDR1 is MDHEN, CDR2 SYDVKM. The DNA of the CDR3 is TGTGCCAGCAGTGCGAACCCCAGGCCTAAACTGTTTTTT. The encoded protein is CASSANPRPKLFF.

This clonotype appeared many times. The chain carries TRBV2 and TRBJ2-1; D may be TRBD1 (6 bases). This CDR3 contains 10 residues. Per the germline V gene, CDR1 is SNHLY and CDR2 is FYNNEI. Trimming removed 11 bases from V and 8 bases from J, with 10 bases in between. For the CDR3, the DNA is TGTGCCTCAAAGGGGGATGAGCAGTTCTTC. Amino acid sequence: CASKGDEQFF.

This clonotype has at least ten counts. The rearrangement joins TRBV5-5 to TRBJ2-3; D perhaps matches TRBD1 (5 bases). From germline, CDR1 is SGHKS and CDR2 YYEKEE (reference sequence). Trimming pared 1 base from V and 1 base from J, leaving 10 bases between. The CDR3 runs to 15 residues. The CDR3 loop reads CASSLSGHRTDTQYF. The CDR3 bases are TGTGCCAGCAGCTTGTCAGGACATCGCACAGATACGCAGTATTTT.